Listed below are T cell receptor beta chains from one sample, sequenced in a study of blood T cell repertoires in COVID-19. Sequencing was performed with immunoSEQ multiplex PCR; in TCRdb, only in-frame clones are kept and a portion is missing. This table holds tens of thousands of clones, roughly 90% found once. The sequencing input was peripheral blood. These receptors were obtained from a man aged 65 to 85 with acute or convalescent COVID-19. The CDR3 runs from the conserved cysteine through the conserved F or W. The D gene is left open where the match is weak. Clone size appears in some rows only: once, few, many, or a class for an expanded clone.

D,V,J,size,CDR3,DNA
NA,TRBV5-1,TRBJ1-6,once,CASSLDSLSPLHF,TGCGCCAGCAGCTTGGATAGTCTTTCACCCCTCCACTTT
NA,TRBV28,TRBJ1-2,NA,CASSPPDRSMGYTF,TGTGCCAGCAGTCCACCCGACAGATCTATGGGCTACACCTTC
TRBD1,TRBV7-8,TRBJ2-4,NA,CASSLDGTGGAKNIQYF,TGTGCCAGCAGCTTAGATGGGACAGGGGGGGCCAAAAACATTCAGTACTTC
NA,TRBV11-2,TRBJ1-2,NA,CASSLRGRQENYGYTF,TGTGCCAGCAGCTTAAGGGGACGACAGGAAAACTATGGCTACACCTTC
NA,TRBV6-5,TRBJ2-5,NA,CASSYGAPWETQYF,TGTGCCAGCAGTTACGGGGCCCCATGGGAGACCCAGTACTTC
NA,TRBV6-5,TRBJ2-7,NA,CASSYSRTAHEQYF,TGTGCCAGCAGTTACTCGAGGACTGCCCACGAGCAGTACTTC
TRBD1,TRBV3-1/TRBV3-2,TRBJ2-6,NA,CASSQGSGGIGANVLTF,TGTGCCAGCAGCCAAGGGTCAGGGGGCATTGGGGCCAACGTCCTGACTTTC
NA,TRBV9,TRBJ2-5,NA,CASSVERVATQYF,TGTGCCAGCAGCGTAGAACGGGTGGCGACCCAGTACTTC
NA,TRBV9,TRBJ2-3,NA,CASSVAHRSTDTQYF,TGTGCCAGCAGCGTAGCTCACAGAAGCACAGATACGCAGTATTTT
NA,TRBV28,TRBJ2-5,NA,CASSSGQQVQETQYF,TGTGCCAGCAGTTCAGGACAGCAAGTCCAAGAGACCCAGTACTTC
NA,TRBV27,TRBJ2-3,NA,CASSFLFSTDTQYF,TGTGCCAGCAGTTTCCTGTTTAGCACAGATACGCAGTATTTT
NA,TRBV2,TRBJ2-6,NA,CASSETPTGSGANVLTF,TGTGCCAGCAGTGAAACCCCGACAGGCTCTGGGGCCAACGTCCTGACTTTC
NA,TRBV18,TRBJ2-7,NA,CASSPLGSRDEQYF,TGTGCCAGCTCACCCTTAGGCTCCCGGGACGAGCAGTACTTC
TRBD1,TRBV7-3,TRBJ1-1,NA,CASSLTGNSEAFF,TGTGCCAGCAGCTTGACAGGGAATTCTGAAGCTTTCTTT
TRBD1,TRBV4-2,TRBJ1-6,NA,CASSQEVRGQGGNSPLHF,TGTGCCAGCAGCCAAGAGGTTAGGGGGCAGGGTGGCAATTCACCCCTCCACTTT
NA,TRBV19,TRBJ1-5,NA,CASRASDILAQPQHF,TGTGCCAGTAGGGCTAGTGATATTTTGGCTCAGCCCCAGCATTTT
NA,TRBV27,TRBJ1-1,NA,CASISTGGRSTEAFF,TGTGCCAGCATCTCAACCGGGGGGCGCAGCACTGAAGCTTTCTTT
TRBD2,TRBV30,TRBJ2-7,NA,CAWGRGISYEQYF,TGTGCCTGGGGGCGGGGGATCTCCTACGAGCAGTACTTC
TRBD1,TRBV10-3,TRBJ1-2,NA,CAITPTGDYGYTF,TGTGCCATCACCCCGACAGGGGACTATGGCTACACCTTC
NA,TRBV15,TRBJ1-6,NA,CATRANSALWSPLHF,TGTGCCACCAGAGCAAACAGTGCCCTGTGGTCACCCCTCCACTTT
NA,TRBV19,TRBJ1-2,NA,CASSKADRIIGYTF,TGTGCCAGTAGTAAGGCGGACAGAATTATTGGCTACACCTTC
TRBD2,TRBV9,TRBJ2-2,few,CASSVGDYEGGELFF,TGTGCCAGCAGCGTAGGGGACTACGAGGGCGGGGAGCTGTTTTTT